Described below is a single TCR beta chain sequence and its context. The antigen is unknown. V was cut by 3 bases and J by 10 bases, with 12 bases left in between. The CDR3 consists of 11 residues. The germline CDR1 and CDR2 sequences are SQVTM and ANQGSEA. This entry belongs to a study of cytomegalovirus exposure and HLA in healthy donors. Study results and limitations: Later analysis identified about 18,000 TCR beta sequences associated with HLA alleles, using a false discovery rate threshold of 0.05. Cytomegalovirus association was listed for approximately 150 TCR beta chains. Testing in vitro showed three CMV-associated chains specific for CMV antigens.

The study ran its PCR with 60 Vbeta and 13 Jbeta primers. TCRdb keeps only in-frame clones here, not all; method: immunoSEQ multiplex PCR. The top ten hold under 2% of the sample, which has 150,000 to 200,000 clones, around 80% seen once. The material sequenced was PBMCs. The receptor was derived from a man aged 30-40 years in good health and CMV-seronegative. This chain uses TRBV29-1 with TRBJ1-1; TRBD1 is a possible D gene (5 bases). The CDR3 loop is CSVDALTGAFF. For the CDR3, the DNA is TGCAGCGTTGATGCCCTCACAGGAGCTTTCTTT.